This section outlines one T cell receptor beta chain sequence together with its context. Its specificity is not known. This record belongs to a study of T-cell reconstitution after alpha-beta-depleted transplantation in children. TCRbeta library preparation incorporated unique molecular identifiers. In TCRdb, the PCR reads were re-called with MiXCR into one record per CDR3 protein. Of around 500,000 distinct CDR3 sequences in the sample, around 23% were seen once. The V end was cut by 1 base, the J end by 6 bases, with 13 bases between. This CDR3 contains 15 residues. Looked up from germline, CDR1 is SGHRS and CDR2 is YFSETQ. Study-wide points: For some patients, TCRbeta diversity was high at day 60 because of recipient T cells and thymic progenitors that survived. Several hundred expanded graft clones reportedly were the source of alpha-beta T cells about two months after transplant. Newly generated T cells supplied most T-cell counts and diversity one year post-transplant.

This clonotype was obtained from a boy less than two years old who had a stem cell transplant for acute myeloid leukemia, so the T cells may come from the graft donor. The sample was PBMCs, mostly from graft donor cells, taken 360 days after TCRalphabeta/CD19-depleted stem cell transplant. The chain is built from TRBV5-1 and TRBJ2-2, with a possible D match to TRBD1 (8 bases). The CDR3 is CASSLPTGGAGELFF. In DNA, the CDR3 is TGCGCCAGCAGCTTGCCCACAGGGGGGGCCGGGGAGCTGTTTTTT.